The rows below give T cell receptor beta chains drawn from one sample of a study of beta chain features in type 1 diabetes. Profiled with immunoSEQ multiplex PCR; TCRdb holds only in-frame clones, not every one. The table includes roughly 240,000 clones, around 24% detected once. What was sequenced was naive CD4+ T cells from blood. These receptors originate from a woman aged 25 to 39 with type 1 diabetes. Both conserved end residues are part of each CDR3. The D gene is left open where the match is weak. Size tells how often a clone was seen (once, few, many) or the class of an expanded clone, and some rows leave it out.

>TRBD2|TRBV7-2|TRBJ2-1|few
CASSLPTSRYRNEQFF
TGTGCCAGCAGCCTGCCGACTAGCCGGTACCGCAATGAGCAGTTCTTC
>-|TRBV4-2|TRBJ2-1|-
CASSQVGGNEQFF
TGTGCCAGCAGCCAAGTCGGGGGCAATGAGCAGTTCTTC
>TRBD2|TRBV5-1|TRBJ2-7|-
CASSVGGLAGGPAQYF
TGCGCCAGCAGCGTTGGTGGACTAGCGGGAGGGCCGGCACAGTACTTC
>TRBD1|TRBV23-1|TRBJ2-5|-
CASTPDREQTQYF
TGCGCCAGCACCCCGGACAGGGAACAGACCCAGTACTTC
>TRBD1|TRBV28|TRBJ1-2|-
CASSPTGNYGYTF
TGTGCCAGCAGTCCGACAGGGAACTATGGCTACACCTTC
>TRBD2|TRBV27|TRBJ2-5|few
CASKSSGRETQYF
TGTGCCAGCAAGTCTAGCGGGAGAGAGACCCAGTACTTC
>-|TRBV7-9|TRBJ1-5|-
CASSPASSGDQPQHF
TGTGCCAGCAGCCCCGCCTCCTCGGGAGATCAGCCCCAGCATTTT
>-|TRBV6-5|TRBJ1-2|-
CASSLRGINYGYTF
TGTGCCAGCAGCCTTCGGGGGATTAACTATGGCTACACCTTC
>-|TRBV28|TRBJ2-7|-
CASGGGFYEQYF
TGTGCCAGCGGGGGCGGGTTCTACGAGCAGTACTTC
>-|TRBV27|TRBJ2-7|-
CASSSYLGGVYEQYF
TGTGCCAGCAGTTCATACCTCGGGGGAGTCTACGAGCAGTACTTC
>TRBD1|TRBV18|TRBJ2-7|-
CASSPLQGYHEQYF
TGTGCCAGCTCACCCCTACAGGGGTACCACGAGCAGTACTTC
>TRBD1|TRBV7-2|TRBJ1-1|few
CASSADRVNTEAFF
TGTGCCAGCAGCGCCGACAGGGTGAACACTGAAGCTTTCTTT
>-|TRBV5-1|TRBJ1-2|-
CASSFQTPPDSNGYTF
TGCGCCAGCAGCTTCCAAACCCCACCCGACAGCAATGGCTACACCTTC
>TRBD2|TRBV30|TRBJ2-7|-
CAWMGLAGYSYEQYF
TGTGCCTGGATGGGACTAGCGGGATATTCCTACGAGCAGTACTTC
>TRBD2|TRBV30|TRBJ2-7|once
CAWSGGGEQYF
TGTGCCTGGAGTGGGGGGGGTGAGCAGTACTTC
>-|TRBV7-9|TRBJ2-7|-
CASSKGSTYEQYF
TGTGCCAGCAGTAAGGGGTCTACCTACGAGCAGTACTTC
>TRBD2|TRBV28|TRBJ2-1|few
CASRTSAHNEQFF
TGTGCCAGCAGAACTAGCGCCCACAATGAGCAGTTCTTC
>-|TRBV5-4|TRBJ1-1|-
CASSLGGAVNTEAFF
TGTGCCAGCAGCTTGGGGGGAGCGGTGAACACTGAAGCTTTCTTT
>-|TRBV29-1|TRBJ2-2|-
CSVLLTGVAGELFF
TGCAGCGTTTTGTTGACAGGAGTTGCCGGGGAGCTGTTTTTT
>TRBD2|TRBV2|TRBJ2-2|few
CASRGTSGTGELFF
TGTGCCAGCAGAGGGACTAGCGGGACCGGGGAGCTGTTTTTT
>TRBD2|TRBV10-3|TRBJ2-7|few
CAIGTSGSSLYEQYF
TGTGCCATCGGGACTAGCGGGAGTTCCCTCTACGAGCAGTACTTC
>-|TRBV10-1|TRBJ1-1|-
CASNSHVNTEAFF
TGCGCCAGCAATAGCCATGTGAACACTGAAGCTTTCTTT